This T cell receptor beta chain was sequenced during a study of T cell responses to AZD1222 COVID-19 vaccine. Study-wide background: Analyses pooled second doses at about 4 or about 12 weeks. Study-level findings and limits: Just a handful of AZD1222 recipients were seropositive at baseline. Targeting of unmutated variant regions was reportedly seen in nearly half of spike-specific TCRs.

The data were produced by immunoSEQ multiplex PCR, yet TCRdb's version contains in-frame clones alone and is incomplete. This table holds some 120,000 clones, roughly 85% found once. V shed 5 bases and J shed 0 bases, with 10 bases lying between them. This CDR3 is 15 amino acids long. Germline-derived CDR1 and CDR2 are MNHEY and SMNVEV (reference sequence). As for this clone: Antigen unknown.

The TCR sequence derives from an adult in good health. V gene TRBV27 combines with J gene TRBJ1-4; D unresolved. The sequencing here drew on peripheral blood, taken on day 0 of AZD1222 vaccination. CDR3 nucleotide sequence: TGTGCCAGCAGTCCCTACACCGCAACTAATGAAAAACTGTTTTTT. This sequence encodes CASSPYTATNEKLFF.